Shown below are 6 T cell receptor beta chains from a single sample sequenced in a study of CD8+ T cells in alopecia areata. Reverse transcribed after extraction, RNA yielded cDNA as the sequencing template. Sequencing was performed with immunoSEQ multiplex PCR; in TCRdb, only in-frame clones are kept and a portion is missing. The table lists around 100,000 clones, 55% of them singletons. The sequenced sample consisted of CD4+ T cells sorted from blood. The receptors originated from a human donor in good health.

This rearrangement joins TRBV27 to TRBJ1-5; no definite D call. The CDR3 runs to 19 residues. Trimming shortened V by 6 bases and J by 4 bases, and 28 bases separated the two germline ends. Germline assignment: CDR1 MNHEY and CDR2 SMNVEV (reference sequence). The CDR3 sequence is CASSTRPPRVGPLNQPQHF. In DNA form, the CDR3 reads TGTGCCAGCAGCACCAGGCCCCCTCGGGTGGGTCCGCTTAATCAGCCCCAGCATTTT.

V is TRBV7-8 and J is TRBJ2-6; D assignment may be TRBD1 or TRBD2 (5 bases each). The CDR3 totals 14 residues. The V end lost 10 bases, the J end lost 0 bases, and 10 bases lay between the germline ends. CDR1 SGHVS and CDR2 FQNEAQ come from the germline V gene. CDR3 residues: CATTGPSGANVLTF. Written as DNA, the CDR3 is TGTGCCACCACGGGGCCCTCTGGGGCCAACGTCCTGACTTTC.

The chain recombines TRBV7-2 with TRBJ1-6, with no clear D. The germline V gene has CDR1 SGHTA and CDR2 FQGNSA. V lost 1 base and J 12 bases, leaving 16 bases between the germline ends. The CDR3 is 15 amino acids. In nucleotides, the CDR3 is TGTGCCAGCAGCTTAGTAACGCAGGCCCTTCGACCCCTCCACTTT. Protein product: CASSLVTQALRPLHF.

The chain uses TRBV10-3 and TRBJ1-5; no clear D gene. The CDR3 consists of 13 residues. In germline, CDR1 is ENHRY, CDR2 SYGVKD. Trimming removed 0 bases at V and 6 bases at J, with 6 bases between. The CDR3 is CAISESLGQPQHF. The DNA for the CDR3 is TGTGCCATCAGTGAGTCGCTGGGTCAGCCCCAGCATTTT.

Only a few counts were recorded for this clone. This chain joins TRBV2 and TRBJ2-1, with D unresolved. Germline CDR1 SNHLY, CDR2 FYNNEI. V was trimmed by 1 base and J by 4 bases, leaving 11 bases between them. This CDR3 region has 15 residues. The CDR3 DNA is TGTGCCAGCAGTGAAGTTCGGAGCTCATACAATGAGCAGTTCTTC. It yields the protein CASSEVRSSYNEQFF.

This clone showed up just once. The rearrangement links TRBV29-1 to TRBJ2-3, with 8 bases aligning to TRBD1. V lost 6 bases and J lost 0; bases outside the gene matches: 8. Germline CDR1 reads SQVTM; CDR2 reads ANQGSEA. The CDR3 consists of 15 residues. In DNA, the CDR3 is TGCAGCGTCCGTGGACAGGGTTCTAGCACAGATACGCAGTATTTT. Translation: CSVRGQGSSTDTQYF.